This TCR beta chain comes out of a study of tumor-infiltrating lymphocytes in primary liver carcinoma. Study-level information: Yields of productive TCRbeta reads ranged from roughly 3.5 to 7.5 million per sample and were similar across tissue types.

From unsorted bulk tissue weighing roughly 18-31 mg, DNA and RNA were co-extracted. This clonotype has just one count. TCR beta cDNA was made from 500 ng total RNA with a constant-region primer. Libraries of TCR beta came from three nested multiplex PCR rounds with slightly modified ARM-PCR. A C-beta reverse primer and TRBV1-TRBV30 forward primers served in each of the first two PCR rounds, at 10 cycles apiece. TCRdb processed the multiplex PCR reads anew with MiXCR; each CDR3 protein has one entry. The sample lists more than 85,000 distinct CDR3 sequences, around 83% occurring once. This CDR3 has 15 residues. Germline V gene lookup returns CDR1 SGHAT and CDR2 FQNNGV. V lost 6 bases and J 10 bases, leaving 25 bases between the germline ends.

The sample taken for sequencing was liver tumor tissue from sampling region 3. Subset denoted: tumor region T3, left-lateral pole. The clonotype was recovered from a man between 35 and 55 years old with primary liver carcinoma and hepatitis B virus infection. The J gene is TRBJ2-7, the V gene TRBV11-2; possibly TRBD1 for D (6 bases). CDR3 in amino acids: CASSLRWAGEKEQYF. CDR3 DNA sequence: TGTGCCAGCAGTTTACGATGGGCAGGGGAAAAGGAACAGTACTTC.